A single sample is the source of the 20 T cell receptor beta chains below, sequenced in a study of cytomegalovirus exposure and HLA in healthy donors. Researchers ran the PCR with 60 Vbeta and 13 Jbeta primers. Produced via immunoSEQ multiplex PCR; TCRdb's table is partial and in-frame only. Here the sample spans roughly 130,000 clones, 81% being singletons. Source material: PBMCs. These TCRs come from a young man in good health and CMV-seronegative.

This chain links TRBV4-1 with TRBJ1-5; unclear D gene. Germline CDR1 reads MGHRA; CDR2 reads YSYEKL. CDR3 length: 15 residues. V lost 1 base, J lost 0 bases, and 7 bases lay in between. CDR3 in amino acids: CASSQVSGSNQPQHF. The CDR3 nucleotides are TGCGCCAGCAGCCAAGTCTCCGGTAGCAATCAGCCCCAGCATTTT.

The V call is TRBV5-4, the J call TRBJ1-6; D uncertain. The germline V gene has CDR1 SGHNT and CDR2 YYREEE (reference sequence). The CDR3 is 15 residues long. Trimming left V 0 bases short and J 0 bases short, with 4 bases between. CDR3 sequence: CASSLGSSYNSPLHF. As DNA, the CDR3 is TGTGCCAGCAGCTTGGGCAGCTCCTATAATTCACCCCTCCACTTT.

The chain has TRBV18 and TRBJ1-1, with D perhaps TRBD1 (5 bases). V lost 6 bases, J lost 7 bases, and 18 bases lay in between. Germline CDR1 and CDR2: KGHSH and LQKENI. CDR3 length: 14 amino acids. The CDR3 DNA is TGTGCCAGCTCCCTCCGGGGGGACCCAAATGAAGCTTTCTTT. It specifies CASSLRGDPNEAFF.

The sample holds a few counts of this clone. The rearrangement joins TRBV2 to TRBJ1-5; D gene unclear. The germline gives CDR1 SNHLY, CDR2 FYNNEI. The length of the CDR3 is 15 residues. Trimming removed 0 bases at V and 3 bases at J, with 9 bases between. The CDR3 DNA sequence: TGTGCCAGCAGTGAAGCCCCAGGCCTCAATCAGCCCCAGCATTTT. As protein: CASSEAPGLNQPQHF.

The J gene is TRBJ1-2, the V gene TRBV4-3, with 9 bases that match TRBD1. Trimming at V came to 0 bases and at J to 4 bases, leaving 9 bases not matched to a gene. This CDR3 spans 17 amino acids. Germline V CDR1 and CDR2: LGHNA, YSLEER. CDR3 amino acids: CASSQDRGTGLSYGYTF. DNA for the CDR3: TGCGCCAGCAGCCAAGACCGCGGGACAGGGCTCTCCTATGGCTACACCTTC.

The chain couples TRBV11-2 to TRBJ1-2; D is unresolved. This CDR3 region has 13 residues. V was clipped by 2 bases and J by 4 bases, with 8 bases between them. Germline V lookup: CDR1 SGHAT, CDR2 FQNNGV. The CDR3 region is CASSLLSGYGYTF. CDR3 coding DNA: TGTGCCAGCAGCTTACTGTCGGGCTATGGCTACACCTTC.

V gene TRBV7-2 combines with J gene TRBJ2-7; D call uncertain. V lost 4 bases, J lost 1 base, and 14 bases lay in between. The CDR3 has 15 residues. Germline V gene lookup returns CDR1 SGHTA and CDR2 FQGNSA. The CDR3 DNA reads TGTGCCAGCAGCTATCTTACAGCCGCGTCCTACGAGCAGTACTTC. As protein: CASSYLTAASYEQYF.

The chain combines TRBV7-9 with TRBJ2-2; D gene uncertain. Germline CDR1 is SEHNR and CDR2 is FQNEAQ (reference sequence). V dropped 2 bases and J dropped 4 bases, with 17 bases sitting between them. The CDR3 contains 17 residues. CDR3 amino acids: CASSLPQTDERTGELFF. The CDR3 nucleotides read TGTGCCAGCAGCTTACCCCAGACCGATGAGCGCACCGGGGAGCTGTTTTTT. The entire variable domain, with the rest obtained from reference TRBV7-9 and TRBJ2-2, is as follows: DTGVSQNPRHKITKRGQNVTFRCDPISEHNRLYWYRQTLGQGPEFLTYFQNEAQLEKSRLLSDRFSAERPKGSFSTLEIQRTEQGDSAMYLCASSLPQTDERTGELFFGEGSRLTVL.

Points on this clone: Other DNA sequences in the sample encode the same CDR3. This rearrangement joins TRBV2 to TRBJ1-2, with TRBD1 identical over 9 bases. Germline values: CDR1 SNHLY, CDR2 FYNNEI. The junction had 5 bases not matched to a gene; V was cut back by 4 bases and J by 8 bases. The CDR3 is made up of 13 amino acids. CDR3 DNA sequence: TGTGCCAGCAGTGCCGGGACAGGGTACGGCTACACCTTC. Residues: CASSAGTGYGYTF.

This clone appeared a few times. V is TRBV6-5 and J is TRBJ2-1; the match to TRBD2 covers 11 bases. Germline trimming cut 9 bases from V and 9 bases from J; bases unmatched to any gene: 7. This CDR3 has 13 amino acids. Per the germline V gene, CDR1 is MNHEY and CDR2 is SVGAGI. The CDR3 bases are TGTGCCAGTACTAGCGGGGGCTGGGGTGAGCAGTTCTTC. This sequence encodes CASTSGGWGEQFF.

The CDR3: CASSEYGTGSYGYTF. In DNA, the CDR3 is TGTGCCAGCAGTGAATATGGGACAGGGAGTTATGGCTACACCTTC. The chain is built from TRBV6-1 and TRBJ1-2, with TRBD1 identical over 9 bases. This CDR3 has 15 residues. V shed 2 bases and J 5 bases; nucleotides not matched to a gene: 6. Germline-derived CDR1 and CDR2 are MNHNS and SASEGT.

V and J are TRBV19 and TRBJ2-3; D gene uncertain. Trimming took off 1 base at V and 1 base at J, with 9 bases between the two ends. CDR1 and CDR2 (germline): LNHDA, SQIVND (reference sequence). CDR3 size: 15 residues. The CDR3 region is CASSIVSRGTDTQYF. The DNA of the CDR3 is TGTGCCAGTAGTATAGTATCCCGGGGCACAGATACGCAGTATTTT. Full variable domain (missing parts from reference TRBV19 and TRBJ2-3): DGGITQSPKYLFRKEGQNVTLSCEQNLNHDAMYWYRQDPGQGLRLIYYSQIVNDFQKGDIAEGYSVSREKKESFPLTVTSAQKNPTAFYLCASSIVSRGTDTQYFGPGTRLTVL.

The rearrangement joins TRBV11-2 to TRBJ1-1, with D unclear. The CDR3 consists of 11 residues. Trimming took off 4 bases at V and 7 bases at J, with 7 bases between the two ends. In germline, CDR1 is SGHAT, CDR2 FQNNGV. In DNA, the CDR3 is TGTGCCAGCAGCTCTAGTGTTGAAGCTTTCTTT. It is translated as CASSSSVEAFF.

This rearrangement joins TRBV5-1 to TRBJ2-5, with D possibly being TRBD1 (6 bases). The V end was cut by 4 bases, the J end by 1 base, with 14 bases between. The germline gives CDR1 SGHRS, CDR2 YFSETQ. This CDR3 has 15 amino acids. CDR3 DNA sequence: TGCGCCAGCAGCCGGGACAATAGAGCCCAAGAGACCCAGTACTTC. Its protein product is CASSRDNRAQETQYF.

The table lists this clone with a few counts. The V gene is TRBV7-6, the J gene TRBJ1-5; the D is unclear. CDR1 SGHVS and CDR2 FNYEAQ come from the germline V gene. Trimming cost V 5 bases and J 3 bases, with 8 bases left between them. The CDR3 contains 13 residues. The CDR3 loop reads CASSNTVNQPQHF. The CDR3 DNA reads TGTGCCAGCAGCAACACAGTCAATCAGCCCCAGCATTTT.

The gene calls are TRBV7-2 and TRBJ2-1; maybe TRBD2 (5 bases). Per germline, CDR1 SGHTA and CDR2 FQGNSA. The CDR3 has 16 residues. With 1 base removed from V and 2 bases from J, the gap between germline ends came to 12 bases. The CDR3 DNA is TGTGCCAGCAGCTTAGGGGCTAGCCTCCCCTACAATGAGCAGTTCTTC. Translation: CASSLGASLPYNEQFF.

V usage is TRBV28 and J usage is TRBJ2-3; TRBD2 aligns across 9 bases. This CDR3 is 14 amino acids long. The J segment lost 3 bases and the V segment lost 8 bases, leaving 6 bases of the junction unmatched. Germline CDR1 and CDR2: MDHEN and SYDVKM. The CDR3 coding sequence is TGTGCCAGCGCTTTTAGCGGGGGAACAGATACGCAGTATTTT. This codes for CASAFSGGTDTQYF.

The rearrangement uses TRBV9 and TRBJ1-5; D uncertain. V was pared by 0 bases and J by 8 bases, with 12 bases between. This CDR3 contains 14 residues. The germline V gene encodes CDR1 SGDLS and CDR2 YYNGEE. CDR3: CASSVGGLAEPQHF. The CDR3 nucleotides read TGTGCCAGCAGCGTAGGAGGCCTCGCGGAGCCCCAGCATTTT.

A single count supports this clone. The chain is built from TRBV29-1 and TRBJ2-3, with 9 bases matching TRBD2. V lost 3 bases to trimming and J lost 2 bases; unmatched junction nucleotides: 3. This CDR3 is 14 amino acids long. CDR1 is SQVTM, CDR2 ANQGSEA, per germline. The CDR3 DNA follows: TGCAGCGTTGATGAGCGGGGGGCCACAGATACGCAGTATTTT. It specifies CSVDERGATDTQYF.

The CDR3 is CASSPLGQALYGYTF. The CDR3 DNA follows: TGCGCCAGCAGCCCCCTGGGGCAGGCCCTGTATGGCTACACCTTC. The V gene is TRBV4-1, the J gene TRBJ1-2; D is possibly TRBD1 (5 bases). The germline gives CDR1 MGHRA, CDR2 YSYEKL. V was trimmed by 4 bases and J by 5 bases, leaving 17 bases between them. The CDR3 runs 15 residues.